The rows below give T cell receptor beta chains drawn from one sample of a study of T cells in Graves' hyperthyroidism and ophthalmopathy. Each CDR3 protein is one row after TCRdb ran MiXCR on the multiplex PCR reads. The profile shows around 620,000 distinct CDR3 sequences, 16% of them singletons. The sequencing input was blood. Receptors originate from a woman aged 25 to 39 with Graves' hyperthyroidism. Each CDR3 is given with its conserved first and last residue. D genes are given only for firm matches. Expanded clones are given a class, and other clones once, few, many or no size at all.

v_call,clone_size,d_call,j_call,cdr3_aa,cdr3_nt
TRBV20-1,few,.,TRBJ2-7,CSARDMGEQYF,TGCAGTGCTAGAGATATGGGCGAGCAGTACTTC
TRBV5-4,.,.,TRBJ2-5,CASSLAPGRYRETQYF,TGTGCCAGCAGCTTGGCCCCCGGACGTTACAGGGAGACCCAGTACTTC
TRBV29-1,.,.,TRBJ1-4,CSVDVQGSNEKLFF,TGCAGCGTTGATGTCCAGGGGAGCAATGAAAAACTGTTTTTT
TRBV20-1,many,.,TRBJ2-7,CSAPPRGASYEQYF,TGCAGTGCTCCCCCCCGCGGGGCCTCCTACGAGCAGTACTTC
TRBV28,many,TRBD2,TRBJ2-5,CASSLIGSGRALETQYF,TGTGCCAGCAGTTTAATTGGAAGCGGGAGGGCCCTTGAGACCCAGTACTTC
TRBV19,.,.,TRBJ1-1,CASSIRQLLTEAFPPLTEAFF,TGTGCCAGTAGTATCCGCCAGCTTCTAACTGAAGCTTTCCCACCGCTAACTGAAGCTTTCTTT
TRBV9,.,.,TRBJ2-3,CASSPHGTDTQYF,TGTGCCAGCAGCCCACATGGTACAGATACGCAGTATTTT
TRBV2,many,TRBD1,TRBJ2-7,CASRADRADSYEQYF,TGTGCCAGCAGAGCCGACAGGGCAGATTCCTACGAGCAGTACTTC
TRBV19,few,.,TRBJ2-1,CASSIRGLNEQFF,TGTGCCAGTAGTATCCGGGGGCTTAATGAGCAGTTCTTC
TRBV6-1,many,.,TRBJ1-2,CASSNLRFGYTF,TGTGCCAGCAGTAACCTAAGGTTTGGCTACACCTTC
TRBV6-5,many,.,TRBJ2-7,CASSYDTGSFYEQYF,TGTGCCAGCAGTTACGATACAGGGAGCTTCTACGAGCAGTACTTC
TRBV20-1,many,.,TRBJ2-7,CSARDRRSSYEQYF,TGCAGTGCTAGAGATCGCAGGTCTAGCTACGAGCAGTACTTC
TRBV19,few,.,TRBJ2-2,CASTSGFNTGELFF,TGTGCCAGTACAAGCGGATTCAACACCGGGGAGCTGTTTTTT
TRBV29-1,many,.,TRBJ1-1,CSDHTEAFF,TGCAGCGATCACACTGAAGCTTTCTTT
TRBV3-1,many,.,TRBJ1-4,CASSHRTGEKLFF,TGTGCCAGCAGCCATCGAACAGGTGAAAAACTGTTTTTT
TRBV24-1,.,TRBD1,TRBJ2-2,CATERPGTGAGELFF,TGTGCCACCGAGCGTCCCGGGACAGGGGCCGGGGAGCTGTTTTTT
TRBV4-2,few,TRBD1,TRBJ2-7,CASSQPDRGGEQYF,TGTGCCAGCAGCCAACCCGACAGGGGGGGAGAGCAGTACTTC
TRBV28,many,.,TRBJ1-2,CASSRPPDTYGYTF,TGTGCCAGCAGTCGCCCCCCGGACACGTATGGCTACACCTTC
TRBV30,.,TRBD2,TRBJ2-1,CAWSHGTSGGNEQFF,TGTGCCTGGAGTCATGGGACTAGCGGGGGCAATGAGCAGTTCTTC
TRBV12-3/TRBV12-4,many,.,TRBJ2-6,CASSLRPAVSGANVLTF,TGTGCCAGCAGTTTAAGACCGGCAGTCTCTGGGGCCAACGTCCTGACTTTC
TRBV5-5,.,.,TRBJ2-3,CASSLEFSRDSKGNTQYF,TGTGCCAGCAGCTTGGAATTTTCCCGAGACAGTAAAGGGAATACGCAGTATTTT
TRBV2,many,TRBD1,TRBJ2-7,CASNGQGARYEQYF,TGTGCCAGCAATGGACAGGGGGCGCGTTACGAGCAGTACTTC
TRBV7-4,.,.,TRBJ2-3,CASSFTGLDTQYF,TGTGCCAGCAGCTTTACCGGGTTAGATACGCAGTATTTT
TRBV27,many,TRBD2,TRBJ2-1,CASSSFGTSGRGNEQFF,TGTGCCAGCAGTTCGTTCGGGACTAGCGGGAGGGGCAATGAGCAGTTCTTC
TRBV30,many,.,TRBJ1-5,CAWSVGQPQHF,TGTGCCTGGAGTGTGGGCCAGCCCCAGCATTTT
TRBV12-5,few,.,TRBJ2-5,CASGLIQDRETQYF,TGTGCTAGTGGTTTGATCCAGGATCGAGAGACCCAGTACTTC
TRBV3-1,many,.,TRBJ1-4,CASSQDPGRGREKLFF,TGTGCCAGCAGCCAAGATCCGGGCAGGGGTCGGGAAAAACTGTTTTTT
TRBV6-6,.,.,TRBJ2-3,CASSYSVGDTQYF,TGTGCCAGCAGTTACTCTGTAGGGGATACGCAGTATTTT
TRBV2,few,TRBD2,TRBJ2-1,CASRSRTSAASSYNEQFF,TGTGCCAGCAGGAGCCGAACTAGCGCCGCGAGCTCCTACAATGAGCAGTTCTTC
TRBV9,few,.,TRBJ1-5,CASSARNGVKPQHF,TGTGCCAGCAGCGCCCGCAATGGGGTCAAGCCCCAGCATTTT
TRBV5-4,.,.,TRBJ2-1,CASSLEFRADNEQFF,TGTGCCAGCAGCTTGGAGTTTAGGGCGGACAATGAGCAGTTCTTC
TRBV24-1,.,.,TRBJ2-1,CATSEQGKQFF,TGTGCCACCAGTGAGCAGGGTAAGCAGTTCTTC
TRBV20-1,.,.,TRBJ2-7,CSARGSSDGLLYEQYF,TGCAGTGCTAGGGGAAGTTCTGACGGACTCCTCTACGAGCAGTACTTC
TRBV2,many,.,TRBJ2-2,CASMEDSTGELFF,TGTGCCAGCATGGAGGATAGCACCGGGGAGCTGTTTTTT
TRBV29-1,.,.,TRBJ2-1,CSVVHSYNEQFF,TGCAGCGTTGTTCATTCCTACAATGAGCAGTTCTTC
TRBV27,.,.,TRBJ1-2,CASRGPISNYGYTF,TGTGCCAGCAGGGGGCCGATTTCTAACTATGGCTACACCTTC
TRBV28,.,TRBD1,TRBJ1-2,CATTRQGHYGYTF,TGTGCCACTACAAGACAGGGGCACTATGGCTACACCTTC
TRBV27,.,.,TRBJ2-3,CASGPGTDTQYF,TGTGCCAGCGGGCCCGGCACAGATACGCAGTATTTT
TRBV12-3/TRBV12-4,.,TRBD1,TRBJ2-7,CASSFTGATTYEQYF,TGTGCCAGCAGTTTCACAGGGGCCACCACCTACGAGCAGTACTTC
TRBV9,.,.,TRBJ1-2,CASSPSGSQILYGYTF,TGTGCCAGCAGCCCCAGTGGCAGCCAAATTCTCTATGGCTACACCTTC
TRBV2,.,TRBD2,TRBJ2-1,CASTGLAGGLEQFF,TGTGCCAGCACCGGACTAGCGGGAGGTCTTGAGCAGTTCTTC
TRBV13,many,.,TRBJ1-1,CASTEDSNTEAFF,TGTGCCAGCACGGAAGATTCGAACACTGAAGCTTTCTTT
TRBV24-1,few,.,TRBJ2-2,CATSSPTGTTNTGELFF,TGTGCCACCAGTTCCCCCACCGGGACCACTAACACCGGGGAGCTGTTTTTT
TRBV7-2,many,.,TRBJ2-2,CASSFRRTGELFF,TGTGCCAGCAGCTTCAGAAGGACCGGGGAGCTGTTTTTT
TRBV18,few,TRBD2,TRBJ2-1,CASSPVILSGSQGEQFF,TGTGCCAGCTCACCAGTCATTTTAAGCGGGAGTCAAGGTGAGCAGTTCTTC
TRBV11-2,many,.,TRBJ2-1,CASSQRVNEQFF,TGTGCCAGCAGCCAAAGGGTCAATGAGCAGTTCTTC
TRBV6-1,.,.,TRBJ2-7,CASSKTTETYEQYF,TGTGCCAGCAGTAAAACGACGGAGACCTACGAGCAGTACTTC
TRBV12-3/TRBV12-4,many,TRBD2,TRBJ2-7,CASSEAGAVYEQYF,TGTGCCAGCAGCGAAGCGGGAGCTGTATACGAGCAGTACTTC
TRBV3-1,few,TRBD2,TRBJ2-1,CASSQDRRVAGYNEQFF,TGTGCCAGCAGCCAAGATCGGCGGGTAGCGGGCTACAATGAGCAGTTCTTC
TRBV27,many,.,TRBJ2-1,CASKEGSPYNEQFF,TGTGCCAGCAAGGAGGGGTCCCCTTACAATGAGCAGTTCTTC
TRBV7-2,many,TRBD2,TRBJ2-7,CASSLVGGRADEQYF,TGTGCCAGCAGCTTAGTGGGCGGGAGGGCCGACGAGCAGTACTTC
TRBV5-5,few,TRBD1,TRBJ1-2,CASSPWDSLYGYTF,TGTGCCAGCAGCCCATGGGACAGCCTCTATGGCTACACCTTC
TRBV29-1,many,TRBD2,TRBJ2-1,CSVEAGSTSGNEQFF,TGCAGCGTTGAAGCGGGCTCGACTAGCGGGAACGAGCAGTTCTTC
TRBV2,many,.,TRBJ2-4,CASRRRAKNIQYF,TGTGCCAGCAGGCGGAGGGCAAAAAACATTCAGTACTTC